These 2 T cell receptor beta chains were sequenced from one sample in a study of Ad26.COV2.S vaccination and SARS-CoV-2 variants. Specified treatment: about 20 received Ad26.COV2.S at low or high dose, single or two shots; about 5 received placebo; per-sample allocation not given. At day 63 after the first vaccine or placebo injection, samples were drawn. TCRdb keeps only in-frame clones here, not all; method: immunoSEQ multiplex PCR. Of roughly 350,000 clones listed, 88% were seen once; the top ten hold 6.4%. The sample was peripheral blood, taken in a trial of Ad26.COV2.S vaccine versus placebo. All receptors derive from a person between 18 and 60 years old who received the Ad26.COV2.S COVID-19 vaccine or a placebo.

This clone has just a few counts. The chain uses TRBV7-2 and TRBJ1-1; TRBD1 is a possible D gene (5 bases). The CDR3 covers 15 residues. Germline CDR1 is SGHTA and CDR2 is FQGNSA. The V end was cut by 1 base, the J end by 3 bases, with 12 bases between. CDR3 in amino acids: CASSLVASGDTEAFF. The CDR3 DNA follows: TGTGCCAGCAGCTTAGTCGCTTCGGGGGACACTGAAGCTTTCTTT.

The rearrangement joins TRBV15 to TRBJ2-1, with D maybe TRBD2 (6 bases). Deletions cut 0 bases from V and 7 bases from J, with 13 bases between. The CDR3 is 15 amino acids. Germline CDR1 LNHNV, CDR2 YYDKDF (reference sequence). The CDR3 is CATSRETSRFNEQFF. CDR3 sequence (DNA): TGTGCCACCAGCAGAGAAACTAGCCGCTTTAATGAGCAGTTCTTC.